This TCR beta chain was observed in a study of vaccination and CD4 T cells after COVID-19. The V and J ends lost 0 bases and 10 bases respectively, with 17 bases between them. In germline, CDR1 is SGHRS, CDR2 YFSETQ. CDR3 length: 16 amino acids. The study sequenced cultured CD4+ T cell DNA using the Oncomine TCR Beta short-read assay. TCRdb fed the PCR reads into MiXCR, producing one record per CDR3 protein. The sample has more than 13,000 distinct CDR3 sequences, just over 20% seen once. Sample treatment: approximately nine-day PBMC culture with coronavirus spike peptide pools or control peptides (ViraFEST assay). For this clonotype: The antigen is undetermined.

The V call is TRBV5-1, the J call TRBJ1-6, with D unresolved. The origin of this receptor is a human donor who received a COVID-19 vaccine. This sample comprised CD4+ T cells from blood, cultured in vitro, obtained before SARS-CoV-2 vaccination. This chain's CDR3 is CASSLDAGRLISPLHF. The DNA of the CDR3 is TGCGCCAGCAGCTTGGACGCAGGCCGGCTTATCTCACCCCTCCACTTT.